This T cell receptor beta chain was sequenced for a study of T cells after yellow fever vaccination. The CDR3 is made up of 12 amino acids. Trimming left V 5 bases short and J 5 bases short, with 9 bases between. CDR1 and CDR2 (germline): MNHEY, SVGEGT. TCRdb recomputed calls from the 5' RACE reads with MiXCR, one row per CDR3 protein. Of about 260,000 distinct CDR3 sequences detected, around 4.9% appear once; the ten largest clones hold roughly 3%. The sequences come from CD4+ T cells sorted from PBMCs, collected on the day of the yellow fever booster vaccination. This TCR derives from a young man who received the YFV17D yellow fever vaccine. V gene TRBV6-2 or TRBV6-3 combines with J gene TRBJ2-5; no clear D gene. The CDR3 here is CASSPTRETQYF. Here the CDR3 DNA reads TGTGCCAGCAGTCCTACCCGGGAGACCCAGTACTTC.